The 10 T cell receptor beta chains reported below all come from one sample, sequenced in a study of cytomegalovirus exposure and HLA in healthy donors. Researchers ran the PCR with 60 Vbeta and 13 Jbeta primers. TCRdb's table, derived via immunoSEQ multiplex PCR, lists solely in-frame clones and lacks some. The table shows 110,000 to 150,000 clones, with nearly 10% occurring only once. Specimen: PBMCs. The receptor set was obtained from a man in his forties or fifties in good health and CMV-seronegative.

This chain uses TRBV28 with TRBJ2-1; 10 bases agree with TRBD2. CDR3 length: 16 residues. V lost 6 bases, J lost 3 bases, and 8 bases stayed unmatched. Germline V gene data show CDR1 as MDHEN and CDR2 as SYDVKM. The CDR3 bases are TGTGCCAGCAGAATCGCCGGGACTAGCGTCTACAATGAGCAGTTCTTC. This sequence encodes CASRIAGTSVYNEQFF.

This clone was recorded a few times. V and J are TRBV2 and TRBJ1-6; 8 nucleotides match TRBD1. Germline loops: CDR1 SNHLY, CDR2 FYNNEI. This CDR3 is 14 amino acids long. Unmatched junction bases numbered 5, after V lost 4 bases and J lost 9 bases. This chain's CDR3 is CASSGPGGGSPLHF. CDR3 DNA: TGTGCCAGCAGTGGCCCAGGGGGCGGTTCACCCCTCCACTTT. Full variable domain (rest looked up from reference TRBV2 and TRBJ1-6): EPEVTQTPSHQVTQMGQEVILRCVPISNHLYFYWYRQILGQKVEFLVSFYNNEISEKSEIFDDQFSVERPDGSNFTLKIRSTKLEDSAMYFCASSGPGGGSPLHFGNGTRLTVT.

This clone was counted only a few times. The CDR3 is CASSLLDILAKNIQYF. In DNA, the CDR3 is TGTGCCAGCAGCTTATTAGATATCCTAGCCAAAAACATTCAGTACTTC. The J gene is TRBJ2-4, the V gene TRBV11-2; no definite D call. Trimming removed 2 bases from V and 0 bases from J, with 11 bases in between. CDR1 and CDR2 from the germline V gene are SGHAT and FQNNGV. The CDR3 extends over 16 amino acids.

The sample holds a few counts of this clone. The CDR3 protein is CASSLAGGLSEQYF. CDR3 coding DNA: TGCGCCAGCAGCTTGGCGGGAGGGCTGTCTGAGCAGTACTTC. The chain links TRBV5-1 to TRBJ2-7, with 8 bases fitting TRBD2. The CDR3 consists of 14 residues. V shed 0 bases, J shed 7 bases, and the junction held 6 bases outside the gene matches. The V gene's germline CDR1 is SGHRS and CDR2 YFSETQ.

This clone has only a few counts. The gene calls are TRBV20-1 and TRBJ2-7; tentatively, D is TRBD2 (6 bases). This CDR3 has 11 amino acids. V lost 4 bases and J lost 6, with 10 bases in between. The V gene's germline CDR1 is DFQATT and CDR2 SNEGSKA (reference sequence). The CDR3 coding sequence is TGCAGTGCTACGGGAGACAGCGAGCAGTACTTC. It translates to CSATGDSEQYF.

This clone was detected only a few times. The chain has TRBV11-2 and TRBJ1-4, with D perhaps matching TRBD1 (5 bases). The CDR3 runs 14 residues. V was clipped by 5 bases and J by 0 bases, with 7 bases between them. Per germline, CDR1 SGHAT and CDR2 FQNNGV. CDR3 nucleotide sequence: TGTGCCAGCAGCCTGACAGCAACTAATGAAAAACTGTTTTTT. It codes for CASSLTATNEKLFF.

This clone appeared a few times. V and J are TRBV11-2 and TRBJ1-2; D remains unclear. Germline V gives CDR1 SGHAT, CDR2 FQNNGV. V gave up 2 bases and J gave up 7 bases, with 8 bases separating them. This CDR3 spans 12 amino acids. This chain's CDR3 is CASSLISRGYTF. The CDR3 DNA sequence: TGTGCCAGCAGCTTAATCAGTCGTGGCTACACCTTC.

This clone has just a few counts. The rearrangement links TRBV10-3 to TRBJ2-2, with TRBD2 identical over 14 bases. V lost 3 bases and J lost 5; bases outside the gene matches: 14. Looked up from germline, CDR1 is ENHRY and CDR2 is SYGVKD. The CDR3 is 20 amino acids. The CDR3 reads CAISDDTLGTSGGGTGELFF. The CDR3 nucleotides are TGTGCCATCAGTGATGACACCCTCGGGACTAGCGGGGGTGGGACCGGGGAGCTGTTTTTT.

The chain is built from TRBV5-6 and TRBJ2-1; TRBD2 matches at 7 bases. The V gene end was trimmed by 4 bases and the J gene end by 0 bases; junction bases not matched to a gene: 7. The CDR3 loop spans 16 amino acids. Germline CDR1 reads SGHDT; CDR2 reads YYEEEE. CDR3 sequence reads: CASSLWGGSSYNEQFF. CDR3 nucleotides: TGTGCCAGCAGCCTTTGGGGGGGGAGCTCCTACAATGAGCAGTTCTTC.

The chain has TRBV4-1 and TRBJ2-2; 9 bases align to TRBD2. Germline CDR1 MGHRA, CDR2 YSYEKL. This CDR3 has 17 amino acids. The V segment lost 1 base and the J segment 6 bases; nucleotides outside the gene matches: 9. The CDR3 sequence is CASSQGSGGHNAGELFF. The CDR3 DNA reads TGCGCCAGCAGCCAAGGTAGCGGGGGCCACAACGCCGGGGAGCTGTTTTTT.